This T cell receptor beta chain derives from a study of T cell repertoires in ileal Crohn's disease. A word on this clone: The antigen is undetermined.

Findings and caveats of the study: Active smokers at surgery had more clonal expansions than non-smokers.

The time point is: proximal margin of the surgical specimen (macroscopically non-inflamed). V lost 4 bases and J lost 0; bases outside the gene matches: 5. CDR1 is SGDLS and CDR2 is YYNGEE in the germline V gene. The CDR3 has 16 residues. Sequencing was performed with immunoSEQ multiplex PCR; in TCRdb, only in-frame clones are kept and a portion is missing. The sample yields thousands of clones, 60% to 80% seen once. The chain employs TRBV9 and TRBJ2-1; 9 bases match TRBD2. Sequencing used ileal tissue. The origin of this receptor is an adult with Crohn's disease. In DNA, the CDR3 is TGTGCCAGCAGCCCCCGACTAGCGGCCTCCTACAATGAGCAGTTCTTC. Its protein product is CASSPRLAASYNEQFF.